This is a list of T cell receptor beta chains from one sample in a study of radiation and T cells in renal cell carcinoma. The assay was immunoSEQ multiplex PCR, and TCRdb's table has in-frame clones only and misses some. The sample carries 150,000 to 200,000 clones, about 85% recorded once. The sequences come from blood, collected from a patient whose treatment included radiotherapy and nephrectomy. These receptors came from a woman aged 45-59 years with renal cell carcinoma. The CDR3 runs from the conserved cysteine through the conserved F or W. Each record gives: CDR3 DNA, CDR3 protein, clone size, D gene, J gene, V gene. A D gene is named only where the DNA matches it firmly. Expanded clones are given a class, and other clones once, few, many or no size at all.

TGCGCCAGCAGTGCATTTGTACCGGGACTCTCTAAACCAAGGAAAGAGACCCAGTACTTC | CASSAFVPGLSKPRKETQYF | . | . | TRBJ2-5 | TRBV10-2
TGTGCTAGCAGCTACGCACGTGGGGCGGAGACCCAGTACTTC | CASSYARGAETQYF | . | . | TRBJ2-5 | TRBV7-7
TGTGCCAGCAGCTTAGGGCAGCTTAATTCACCCCTCCACTTT | CASSLGQLNSPLHF | . | . | TRBJ1-6 | TRBV7-2
TGTGCCAGCAGCCCTGGGGTAGGGACCTCCTATGGCTACACCTTC | CASSPGVGTSYGYTF | . | . | TRBJ1-2 | TRBV11-1
TGCGCCAGCAGCCCTGACAGGGCGAATGAGCAGTTCTTC | CASSPDRANEQFF | once | TRBD1 | TRBJ2-1 | TRBV5-1
TGCGCCAGCAGCCAAGAAGGCACCCAGGATACGCAGTATTTT | CASSQEGTQDTQYF | once | . | TRBJ2-3 | TRBV4-1
TGTGCCTGGAGTGTAGTTTATGGAGACTTCATGGACACTGAAGCTTTCTTT | CAWSVVYGDFMDTEAFF | few | . | TRBJ1-1 | TRBV30
TGTGCCAGCAGCTTCGGCGGGGGGCGTGAGCAGTTCTTC | CASSFGGGREQFF | . | TRBD2 | TRBJ2-1 | TRBV7-3
TGCAGCGTTGAACAGAGTTATGGCTACACCTTC | CSVEQSYGYTF | . | . | TRBJ1-2 | TRBV29-1
TGTGCCAGCAGCCCAAGACCCCAAGAGACCCAGTACTTC | CASSPRPQETQYF | once | . | TRBJ2-5 | TRBV7-6
TGTGCCAGCAGCCCCAAGACGCGGGAAGCTTTCTTT | CASSPKTREAFF | few | . | TRBJ1-1 | TRBV7-9
TGTGCCAGCAGCCCTCAGGGGGGACCTGGAAACACCATATATTTT | CASSPQGGPGNTIYF | . | TRBD1 | TRBJ1-3 | TRBV7-2
TGTGCCAGCAGCTCGACAGGATACAATGAGCAGTTCTTC | CASSSTGYNEQFF | . | . | TRBJ2-1 | TRBV9
TGTGCCATCAGTGTCGGGACAGGAGGGAACACTGAAGCTTTCTTT | CAISVGTGGNTEAFF | once | TRBD1 | TRBJ1-1 | TRBV10-3
TGTGCCAGCAGCTTGCTGGGCCGTACTAATGAAAAACTGTTTTTT | CASSLLGRTNEKLFF | once | . | TRBJ1-4 | TRBV5-6
TGTGCCAGCGCAATTCAAGGGACTTCGTCTGAAGCTTTCTTT | CASAIQGTSSEAFF | . | . | TRBJ1-1 | TRBV6-5
TGTGCCAGCAGCTTCTCAGAGGATCAGCCCCAGCATTTT | CASSFSEDQPQHF | . | . | TRBJ1-5 | TRBV11-2
TGCGCCAGCAGGATAGGACTAGCGGGGAGCATCGACGAGCAGTACTTC | CASRIGLAGSIDEQYF | . | TRBD2 | TRBJ2-7 | TRBV5-1
TGTGCCAGCAGCGGGGGACAGCATGACTATGGCTACACCTTC | CASSGGQHDYGYTF | . | TRBD1 | TRBJ1-2 | TRBV9
TGTGCCAGCTCTCAGGGACAGCTTAATCAGCCCCAGCATTTT | CASSQGQLNQPQHF | few | TRBD1 | TRBJ1-5 | TRBV18
TGTGCCAGCAGCTTAGAAGGGTCCAACTACAATGAGCAGTTCTTC | CASSLEGSNYNEQFF | few | . | TRBJ2-1 | TRBV11-3
TGTGCCAGCGGACAAACCCTGAATAATTCACCCCTCCACTTT | CASGQTLNNSPLHF | . | . | TRBJ1-6 | TRBV27
TGTGCCAGCAGAGGGAGCCAGACCTTCAGCAATCAGCCCCAGCATTTT | CASRGSQTFSNQPQHF | few | . | TRBJ1-5 | TRBV2
TGTGCCAGCAGGGAGTCGACAGGGTCGGTTCATGGCTACACCTTC | CASRESTGSVHGYTF | . | TRBD1 | TRBJ1-2 | TRBV6-5
TGTGCCAGCACTGACAGGGACACTGAAGCTTTCTTT | CASTDRDTEAFF | . | TRBD1 | TRBJ1-1 | TRBV7-9
TGTGCCAGCAGCTTTAGAGGGCTGGACGCTGAAGCTTTCTTT | CASSFRGLDAEAFF | once | . | TRBJ1-1 | TRBV7-2
TGTGCCAGCAGCCTGACAGTCAGCACAGATACGCAGTATTTT | CASSLTVSTDTQYF | . | . | TRBJ2-3 | TRBV19
TGTGCCATAGCTAGAGGGGCGGATTCACCCCTCCACTTT | CAIARGADSPLHF | . | . | TRBJ1-6 | TRBV10-3
TGTGCCACCGGGGCTAGGTTGGGAGGTGGCTACACCTTC | CATGARLGGGYTF | . | . | TRBJ1-2 | TRBV15
TGCAGCGTCTCCGGGACAGGGGGGGACGAGCAGTACTTC | CSVSGTGGDEQYF | . | TRBD1 | TRBJ2-7 | TRBV29-1
TGTGCCAGCACCGGGACAGGGGCGTTCATGCCCCAGCATTTT | CASTGTGAFMPQHF | . | TRBD1 | TRBJ1-5 | TRBV28
TGCAGCGTTGGCAAAGGGACAGGGGGCGCTTTCGGGGGCTACACCTTC | CSVGKGTGGAFGGYTF | . | TRBD1 | TRBJ1-2 | TRBV29-1
TGTGCCACCAACGTTGACAAGACCTATAATTCACCCCTCCACTTT | CATNVDKTYNSPLHF | . | . | TRBJ1-6 | TRBV6-6
TGTGCCTCCGGGGAGGGGGACCAGTACAATGAGCAGTTCTTC | CASGEGDQYNEQFF | few | . | TRBJ2-1 | TRBV19
TGCGCCAGCAGCCAAGGGGGAGGGGATTCTGGAAACACCATATATTTT | CASSQGGGDSGNTIYF | few | . | TRBJ1-3 | TRBV4-1
TGTGCCTGGAGTGTCGGGGTAATCGGATATGGCTACACCTTC | CAWSVGVIGYGYTF | . | . | TRBJ1-2 | TRBV30
TGCGCCAGCAGCCGACAAATGAACACTGAAGCTTTCTTT | CASSRQMNTEAFF | . | . | TRBJ1-1 | TRBV4-1
TGCGCCAGCACGGGACCGGGACAGGCGAACTATGGCTACACCTTC | CASTGPGQANYGYTF | . | TRBD1 | TRBJ1-2 | TRBV5-1
TGTGCCATCAGCCAGGGAGCTGTCGGGTACGAGCAGTACTTC | CAISQGAVGYEQYF | . | . | TRBJ2-7 | TRBV10-3
TGTGCCAGTAGTATTCAGGGTCATGAGCAGTTCTTC | CASSIQGHEQFF | . | . | TRBJ2-1 | TRBV19
TGTGCCAGTAGTATCGACAGGCAGAGCAATGAGCAGTTCTTC | CASSIDRQSNEQFF | . | . | TRBJ2-1 | TRBV19
TGTGCTAGTGGCCTCGGGGGTGAGCAAGAGACCCAGTACTTC | CASGLGGEQETQYF | . | . | TRBJ2-5 | TRBV12-5
TGTGCCAGCAGCTTAGAGGGGGGAACAGATACGCAGTATTTT | CASSLEGGTDTQYF | . | . | TRBJ2-3 | TRBV11-3
TGTGCCAGTAGTACTTTTTCGGTGACAGGGGCCGAAAAACTGTTTTTT | CASSTFSVTGAEKLFF | . | TRBD1 | TRBJ1-4 | TRBV19
TGCGCCAGCAGCTTGGGGAAGGGGGTTGATACGCAGTATTTT | CASSLGKGVDTQYF | . | . | TRBJ2-3 | TRBV5-1
TGTGCCAGCAGCCACCGACAACCCGGCTATGGCTACACCTTC | CASSHRQPGYGYTF | . | . | TRBJ1-2 | TRBV7-8
TGTGCCAGCAGTGGGACTAGGGGATACAATGAGCAGTTCTTC | CASSGTRGYNEQFF | . | TRBD2 | TRBJ2-1 | TRBV2
TGTGCCAGCAGTCCCGGGACAGCGAACACCGGGGAGCTGTTTTTT | CASSPGTANTGELFF | . | TRBD1 | TRBJ2-2 | TRBV7-9
TGTGCCAGCATCTTACAGGGAGCCCGAGGGACCGGGGAGCTGTTTTTT | CASILQGARGTGELFF | . | . | TRBJ2-2 | TRBV7-2
TGTGCCAGCAGCCAAGTGGTCAGGGAGGGCACTGAAGCTTTCTTT | CASSQVVREGTEAFF | . | . | TRBJ1-1 | TRBV4-2
TGTGCCAGTAGCCTTCAACAGGGGATTCGGGCTGAAGCTTTCTTT | CASSLQQGIRAEAFF | . | TRBD1 | TRBJ1-1 | TRBV19
TGTGCCACCAGCAGAGATGGGCTACCGAATGAGCAGTTCTTC | CATSRDGLPNEQFF | . | . | TRBJ2-1 | TRBV15